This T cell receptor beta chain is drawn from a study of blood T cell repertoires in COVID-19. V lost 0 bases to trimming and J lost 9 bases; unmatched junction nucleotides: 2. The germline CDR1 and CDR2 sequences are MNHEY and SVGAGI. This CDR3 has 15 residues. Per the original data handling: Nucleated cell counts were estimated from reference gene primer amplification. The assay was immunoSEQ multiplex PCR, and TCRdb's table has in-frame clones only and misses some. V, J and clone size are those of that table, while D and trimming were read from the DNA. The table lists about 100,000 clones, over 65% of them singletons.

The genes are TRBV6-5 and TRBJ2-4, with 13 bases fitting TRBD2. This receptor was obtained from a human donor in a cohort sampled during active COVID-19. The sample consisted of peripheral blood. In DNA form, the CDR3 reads TGTGCCAGCAGTTACTCCGGACTAGCGGGGGCCATTCAGTACTTC. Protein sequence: CASSYSGLAGAIQYF.